The 21 T cell receptor beta chains given below trace back to one sample, sequenced in a study of T cells after yellow fever vaccination. TCRdb independently ran MiXCR on the 5' RACE reads; one entry per CDR3 protein. The data show about 340,000 distinct CDR3 sequences, around 13% seen once. This sample comprised CD4+ T cells sorted from PBMCs, obtained 15 days after the yellow fever booster vaccination. The receptors derive from a man aged 18 to 35 who received the YFV17D yellow fever vaccine.

The chain recombines TRBV2 with TRBJ2-5; perhaps D is TRBD1 or TRBD2 (5 bases each). The CDR3 sequence is 14 residues long. Germline V lookup: CDR1 SNHLY, CDR2 FYNNEI. Trimming removed 7 bases from V and 5 bases from J, with 17 bases in between. CDR3 amino acids: CASKPLGGRETQYF. For the CDR3, the DNA is TGTGCCAGCAAACCCCTTGGGGGTCGGGAGACCCAGTACTTC.

The CDR3 DNA sequence: TGTGCCAGCAGTTCCCCACGGCGGTCGGGTGTACCCGCCGAGCAGTACTTC. Its protein product is CASSSPRRSGVPAEQYF. The chain combines TRBV6-5 with TRBJ2-7; D unclear. Germline CDR1 MNHEY, CDR2 SVGAGI. The CDR3 consists of 17 residues. Trimming shortened V by 4 bases and J by 6 bases, and 25 bases separated the two germline ends.

This chain connects TRBV20-1 to TRBJ2-7, with D perhaps matching TRBD1 (5 bases). The germline V and J ends were trimmed by 8 bases and 4 bases, with 12 bases remaining between them. Germline V gives CDR1 DFQATT, CDR2 SNEGSKA (reference sequence). CDR3 size: 11 residues. The CDR3 reads CSSARQYEQYF. Here the CDR3 DNA reads TGCAGTTCTGCCAGACAGTACGAGCAGTACTTC.

The chain recombines TRBV5-1 with TRBJ2-1; 11 nucleotides line up with TRBD1. The germline V gene has CDR1 SGHRS and CDR2 YFSETQ. This CDR3 is built from 14 residues. Germline trimming cut 4 bases from V and 9 bases from J; bases unmatched to any gene: 6. The CDR3 sequence is CASSLGTGGSEQFF. CDR3 coding DNA: TGCGCCAGCAGCCTCGGGACAGGGGGTAGTGAGCAGTTCTTC.

This clonotype was seen repeatedly, ten times or more. The chain couples TRBV12-3 or TRBV12-4 to TRBJ2-4; 10 bases map to TRBD2. The J segment lost 9 bases and the V segment lost 3 bases, leaving 11 bases of the junction unmatched. This CDR3 is 16 amino acids long. CDR3 DNA: TGTGCCAGCAGTTTGGCTAGCGGGGGCTTTGATGTCATTCAGTACTTC. Protein: CASSLASGGFDVIQYF.

This clonotype has a handful of counts. The rearrangement joins TRBV6-1 to TRBJ2-5, with TRBD1 identical over 9 bases. V lost 1 base, J lost 5 bases, and 5 bases stayed unmatched. The CDR3 extends over 15 amino acids. In germline, CDR1 is MNHNS, CDR2 SASEGT. CDR3 DNA sequence: TGTGCCAGCAGTGAAGGGACAGGGGTTTTCGAGACCCAGTACTTC. Its protein is CASSEGTGVFETQYF.

This clonotype appeared a few times. The chain links TRBV7-3 to TRBJ2-3, with D uncertain. V lost 2 bases and J 0 bases, leaving 9 bases between the germline ends. There are 15 residues in the CDR3. Germline V gene lookup returns CDR1 SGHTA and CDR2 FQGTGA. The CDR3 reads CASSLQSTSTDTQYF. CDR3 bases: TGTGCCAGCAGCTTACAGTCGACTAGCACAGATACGCAGTATTTT.

At least ten counts were recorded for this clonotype. V is TRBV7-8 and J is TRBJ2-5, with TRBD1 identical over 7 bases. CDR1 SGHVS and CDR2 FQNEAQ come from the germline V gene. The CDR3 has 13 amino acids. Unmatched junction bases numbered 4, after V lost 5 bases and J lost 4 bases. CDR3 protein: CASSPGQLETQYF. CDR3 sequence (DNA): TGTGCCAGCAGCCCGGGACAGCTAGAGACCCAGTACTTC.

The chain uses TRBV7-9 and TRBJ2-3; D gene uncertain. V lost 6 bases to trimming and J lost 2 bases, with 9 bases between them. The germline V gene has CDR1 SEHNR and CDR2 FQNEAQ (reference sequence). CDR3 length: 13 amino acids. The CDR3 region has the DNA TGTGCCAGCAGTAAGACCTCCACAGATACGCAGTATTTT. Protein sequence: CASSKTSTDTQYF.

This clonotype was recorded at least ten times. The chain recombines TRBV7-6 with TRBJ2-5, with D possibly being TRBD2 (5 bases). The CDR3 covers 14 residues. The germline gives CDR1 SGHVS, CDR2 FNYEAQ. V was trimmed by 3 bases and J by 4 bases, leaving 12 bases between them. The CDR3 loop reads CASSLQVRAETQYF. CDR3 nucleotide sequence: TGTGCCAGCAGCTTGCAAGTGAGGGCAGAGACCCAGTACTTC.

This clonotype turned up a few times. The genes are TRBV10-1 and TRBJ2-5, with D hard to call. Deletions cut 7 bases from V and 4 bases from J, with 4 bases between. Germline V lookup: CDR1 WNHNN, CDR2 SYGVQD (reference sequence). This CDR3 region has 10 residues. CDR3 nucleotides: TGCGCCAGCATGTTAGAGACCCAGTACTTC. This codes for CASMLETQYF.

There are many counts of this clonotype. This chain links TRBV15 with TRBJ2-4; D might be TRBD1 (5 bases). Germline V gene data show CDR1 as LNHNV and CDR2 as YYDKDF (reference sequence). The V and J ends lost 3 bases and 0 bases respectively, with 6 bases between them. The CDR3 sequence is 14 residues long. The CDR3: CATSRTVAKNIQYF. CDR3 nucleotides: TGTGCCACCAGCAGGACAGTAGCCAAAAACATTCAGTACTTC.

This clonotype was picked up many times. The V and J genes are TRBV20-1 and TRBJ2-5; D gene ambiguous. The germline V gene encodes CDR1 DFQATT and CDR2 SNEGSKA (reference sequence). The ends were cut back, 5 bases at V and 7 bases at J, with 17 bases in the middle. The CDR3 runs 13 residues. DNA for the CDR3: TGCAGTGCTCGGGTCTCGGCAATAGGGACCCAGTACTTC. Translated, it gives CSARVSAIGTQYF.

This rearrangement joins TRBV4-2 to TRBJ2-5; 7 bases line up with TRBD2. The germline CDR1 and CDR2 sequences are LGHNA and YNFKEQ. Unmatched junction bases numbered 3, after V lost 1 base and J lost 4 bases. The CDR3 sequence is 14 residues long. CDR3 bases: TGTGCCAGCAGCCAAGTTGGCGGGGGAGAGACCCAGTACTTC. Translating it yields CASSQVGGGETQYF.

This clonotype was picked up a small number of times. This chain connects TRBV5-6 to TRBJ2-6; the D gene is possibly TRBD1 (5 bases). V dropped 6 bases and J dropped 0 bases, with 10 bases sitting between them. CDR1 is SGHDT and CDR2 is YYEEEE in the germline V gene. This CDR3 region has 15 residues. The CDR3 DNA sequence: TGTGCCAGCATCCTCCAGGGCTCTGGGGCCAACGTCCTGACTTTC. It is translated as CASILQGSGANVLTF.

This clonotype was counted only a few times. This chain uses TRBV14 with TRBJ2-1, with D uncertain. CDR3 size: 15 residues. Germline CDR1 reads SGHDN; CDR2 reads FVKESK. Trimming shortened V by 4 bases and J by 2 bases, and 12 bases separated the two germline ends. CDR3 region: CASSPPGLTYNEQFF. CDR3 bases: TGTGCCAGCAGCCCCCCGGGCCTTACCTACAATGAGCAGTTCTTC. Based on the CDR3 plus reference TRBV14 and TRBJ2-1, the full variable domain is EAGVTQFPSHSVIEKGQTVTLRCDPISGHDNLYWYRRVMGKEIKFLLHFVKESKQDESGMPNNRFLAERTGGTYSTLKVQPAELEDSGVYFCASSPPGLTYNEQFFGPGTRLTVL.

This chain links TRBV18 with TRBJ2-1, with D hard to call. This CDR3 has 13 residues. Between the trimmed V and J ends, which lost 3 bases and 8 bases, there was a span of 11 bases. Per germline, CDR1 KGHSH and CDR2 LQKENI. The CDR3 DNA is TGTGCCAGCTCACCCTTAGGGTCCCATGAGCAGTTCTTC. The encoded protein is CASSPLGSHEQFF. The complete variable domain, with remaining parts taken from reference TRBV18 and TRBJ2-1, reads NAGVMQNPRHLVRRRGQEARLRCSPMKGHSHVYWYRQLPEEGLKFMVYLQKENIIDESGMPKERFSAEFPKEGPSILRIQQVVRGDSAAYFCASSPLGSHEQFFGPGTRLTVL.

This clonotype came up a few times. The rearrangement joins TRBV9 to TRBJ1-1, with unresolved D. The CDR3 is made up of 13 amino acids. V dropped 4 bases and J dropped 3 bases, with 10 bases sitting between them. Germline values: CDR1 SGDLS, CDR2 YYNGEE. CDR3 sequence (DNA): TGTGCCAGCAGCACCCGCCTTGACACTGAAGCTTTCTTT. Protein sequence: CASSTRLDTEAFF.

The J gene is TRBJ2-2, the V gene TRBV12-3 or TRBV12-4; the D is unclear. The V end lost 5 bases, the J end lost 9 bases, and 7 bases lay between the germline ends. The CDR3 covers 11 residues. CDR3 loop: CASSRHRELFF. The CDR3 DNA follows: TGTGCCAGCAGTCGACACCGGGAGCTGTTTTTT.

This clonotype was found a few times. V gene TRBV28 combines with J gene TRBJ2-1; D gene ambiguous. CDR1 MDHEN and CDR2 SYDVKM come from the germline V gene. The CDR3 is 14 amino acids. V lost 4 bases, J lost 2 bases, and 9 bases lay in between. CDR3 nucleotide sequence: TGTGCCAGCAGTTCTGACCCGACCTACAATGAGCAGTTCTTC. This codes for CASSSDPTYNEQFF.

This clonotype turned up a few times. The chain is built from TRBV6-2 or TRBV6-3 and TRBJ1-2, with D possibly TRBD1 on 5 matching bases. The V gene lost 8 bases and the J gene lost 7 bases, with 26 bases spanning the gap. Germline CDR1 reads MNHEY; CDR2 reads SVGEGT. CDR3 length equals 16 residues. In DNA form, the CDR3 reads TGTGCCAGCTGCGAACTACCAGCCGGGGCGGGAGTTGGCTACACCTTC. This translates into CASCELPAGAGVGYTF.